This T cell receptor (beta chain) was sequenced during a study of blood T cell repertoires in COVID-19. Study context: From the United States, Italy and Spain came samples of acute and convalescent COVID-19. PBMCs, B-cell-depleted T cells, or T cells were the source of the cDNA or gDNA that made up the material.

Authors' methods: Estimation of nucleated cell counts relied on the amplification of reference gene primers. Using immunoSEQ multiplex PCR, the repertoire was profiled, and TCRdb retains in-frame clones only, with some absent. V and J calls and clone size are copied from that table; D and trimming were computed from the DNA. In the table there are 450,000 to 500,000 clones, approximately 85% of which are singletons. The CDR3 length is 14 residues. The germline V and J ends were trimmed by 4 bases and 1 base, with 11 bases remaining between them. The V gene's germline CDR1 is SGDLS and CDR2 YYNGEE. The sequenced sample consisted of peripheral blood. The rearrangement links TRBV9 to TRBJ1-1; D is unclear. The TCR comes from a human donor in a cohort sampled during active COVID-19. This chain's CDR3 is CASSPQPGNTEAFF. The DNA of the CDR3 is TGTGCCAGCAGCCCCCAACCGGGGAACACTGAAGCTTTCTTT.